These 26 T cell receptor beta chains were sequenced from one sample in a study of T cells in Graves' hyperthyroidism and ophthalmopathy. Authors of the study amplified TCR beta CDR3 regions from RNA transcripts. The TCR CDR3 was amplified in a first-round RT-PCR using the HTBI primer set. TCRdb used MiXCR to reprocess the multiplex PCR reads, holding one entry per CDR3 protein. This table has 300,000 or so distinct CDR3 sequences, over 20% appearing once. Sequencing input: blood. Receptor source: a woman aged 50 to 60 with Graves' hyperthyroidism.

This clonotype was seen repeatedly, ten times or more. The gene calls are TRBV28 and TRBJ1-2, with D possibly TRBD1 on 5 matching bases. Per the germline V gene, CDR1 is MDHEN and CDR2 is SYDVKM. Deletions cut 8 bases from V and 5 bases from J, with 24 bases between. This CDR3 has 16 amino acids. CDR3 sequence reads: CASRGGDSRRYYGYTF. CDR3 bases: TGTGCCAGCCGCGGGGGAGACAGCAGGAGATATTATGGCTACACCTTC.

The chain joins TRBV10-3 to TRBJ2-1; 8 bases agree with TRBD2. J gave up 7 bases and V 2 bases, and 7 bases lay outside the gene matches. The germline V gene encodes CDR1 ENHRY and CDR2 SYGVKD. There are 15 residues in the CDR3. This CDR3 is CAISEDGRAKNEQFF. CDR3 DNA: TGTGCCATCAGTGAGGACGGGAGGGCCAAGAATGAGCAGTTCTTC.

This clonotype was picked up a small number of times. CDR3 nucleotides: TGTGCCTGGAGTAGGTTGACTACAGGGATTGGGGCCAACGTCCTGACTTTC. Its protein is CAWSRLTTGIGANVLTF. The J gene is TRBJ2-6, the V gene TRBV30, with a weak D call TRBD1 (6 bases). Germline-derived CDR1 and CDR2 are GTSNPN and SVGIG (reference sequence). Trimming shortened V by 2 bases and J by 3 bases, and 17 bases separated the two germline ends. This CDR3 has 17 amino acids.

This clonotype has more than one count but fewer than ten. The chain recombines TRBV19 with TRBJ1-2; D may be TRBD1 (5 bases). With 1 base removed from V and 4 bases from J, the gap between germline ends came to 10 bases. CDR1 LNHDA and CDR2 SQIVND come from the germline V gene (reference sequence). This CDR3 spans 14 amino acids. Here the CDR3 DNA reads TGTGCCAGTAGTATAGCAGGGAGCAGCTATGGCTACACCTTC. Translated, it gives CASSIAGSSYGYTF.

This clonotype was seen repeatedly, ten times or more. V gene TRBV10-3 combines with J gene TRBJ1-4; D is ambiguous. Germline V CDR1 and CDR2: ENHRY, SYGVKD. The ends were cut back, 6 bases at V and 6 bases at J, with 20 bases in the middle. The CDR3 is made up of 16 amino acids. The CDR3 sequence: CAISPRLDINDEKLFF. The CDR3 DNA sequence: TGTGCCATCAGCCCAAGACTCGACATCAATGATGAAAAACTGTTTTTT.

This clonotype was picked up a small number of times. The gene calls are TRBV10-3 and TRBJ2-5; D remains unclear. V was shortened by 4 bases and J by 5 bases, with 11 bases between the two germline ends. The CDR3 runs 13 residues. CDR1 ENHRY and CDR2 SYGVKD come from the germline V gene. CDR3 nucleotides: TGTGCCATCAGTGTGGTGGGAAGCGAGACCCAGTACTTC. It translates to CAISVVGSETQYF.

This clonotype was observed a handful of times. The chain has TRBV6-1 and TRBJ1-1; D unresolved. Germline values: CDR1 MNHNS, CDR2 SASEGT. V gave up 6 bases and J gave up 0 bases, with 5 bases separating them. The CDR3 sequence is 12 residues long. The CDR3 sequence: CASRIVNTEAFF. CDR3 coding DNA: TGTGCCAGCAGGATTGTGAACACTGAAGCTTTCTTT.

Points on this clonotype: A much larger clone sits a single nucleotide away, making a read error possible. The CDR3 is CASSQDPAAYNEQFF. The CDR3 DNA sequence: TGTGCCAGCAGCCAAGATCCAGCTGCGTACAATGAGCAGTTCTTC. The V gene is TRBV4-2, the J gene TRBJ2-1; no reliable D call. The CDR3 is made up of 15 amino acids. V was pared by 0 bases and J by 4 bases, with 10 bases between. Germline CDR1 reads LGHNA; CDR2 reads YNFKEQ.

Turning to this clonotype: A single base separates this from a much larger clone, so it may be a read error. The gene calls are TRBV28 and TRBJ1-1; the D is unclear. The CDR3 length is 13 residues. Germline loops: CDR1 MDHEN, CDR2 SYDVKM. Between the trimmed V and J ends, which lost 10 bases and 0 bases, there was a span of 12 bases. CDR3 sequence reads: CANTPTLNTEAFF. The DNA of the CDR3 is TGTGCCAACACCCCCACCCTGAACACTGAAGCTTTCTTT.

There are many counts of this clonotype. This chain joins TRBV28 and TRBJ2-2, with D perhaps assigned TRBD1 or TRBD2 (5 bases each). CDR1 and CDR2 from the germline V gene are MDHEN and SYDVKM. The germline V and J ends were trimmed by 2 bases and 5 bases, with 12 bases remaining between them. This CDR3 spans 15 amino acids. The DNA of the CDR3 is TGTGCCAGCAGTTTACTGGGACGGTTTACCGGGGAGCTGTTTTTT. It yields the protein CASSLLGRFTGELFF.

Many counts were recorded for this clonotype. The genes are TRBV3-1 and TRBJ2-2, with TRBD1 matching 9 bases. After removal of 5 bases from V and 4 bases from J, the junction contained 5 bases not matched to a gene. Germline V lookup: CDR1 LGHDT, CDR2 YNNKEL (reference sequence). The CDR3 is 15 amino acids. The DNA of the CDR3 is TGTGCCAGCAGCACCGGGACAGGGTCCACCGGGGAGCTGTTTTTT. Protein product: CASSTGTGSTGELFF.

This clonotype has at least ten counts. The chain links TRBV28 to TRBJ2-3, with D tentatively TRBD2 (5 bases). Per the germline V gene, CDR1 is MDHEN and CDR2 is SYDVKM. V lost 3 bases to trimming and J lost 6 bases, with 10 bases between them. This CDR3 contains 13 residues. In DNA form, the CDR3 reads TGTGCCAGCAGTTTCGAGCGGATGGATACGCAGTATTTT. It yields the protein CASSFERMDTQYF.

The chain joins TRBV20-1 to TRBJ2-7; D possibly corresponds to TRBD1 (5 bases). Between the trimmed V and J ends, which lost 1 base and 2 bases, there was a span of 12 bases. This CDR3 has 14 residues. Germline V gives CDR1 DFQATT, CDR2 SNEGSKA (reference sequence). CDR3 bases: TGCAGTGCTAGAGTCAGGGCTTTCGCCTACGAGCAGTACTTC. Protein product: CSARVRAFAYEQYF.

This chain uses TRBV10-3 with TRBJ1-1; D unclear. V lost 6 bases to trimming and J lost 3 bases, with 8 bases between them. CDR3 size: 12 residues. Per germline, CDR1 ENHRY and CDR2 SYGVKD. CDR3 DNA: TGTGCCATCAGCAAGCCGGACACTGAAGCTTTCTTT. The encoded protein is CAISKPDTEAFF.

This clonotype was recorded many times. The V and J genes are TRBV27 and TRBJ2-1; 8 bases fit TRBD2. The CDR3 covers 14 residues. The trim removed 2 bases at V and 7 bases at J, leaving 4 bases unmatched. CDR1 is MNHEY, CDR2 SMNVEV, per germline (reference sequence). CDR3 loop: CASSLEGLGNEQFF. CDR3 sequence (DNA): TGTGCCAGCAGTTTAGAGGGACTAGGAAATGAGCAGTTCTTC.

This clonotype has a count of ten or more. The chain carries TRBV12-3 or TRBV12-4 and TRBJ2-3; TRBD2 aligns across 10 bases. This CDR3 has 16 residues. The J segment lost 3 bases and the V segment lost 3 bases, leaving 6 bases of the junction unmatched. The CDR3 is CASSFTASGSTDTQYF. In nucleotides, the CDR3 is TGTGCCAGCAGTTTTACAGCTAGCGGGAGTACAGATACGCAGTATTTT.

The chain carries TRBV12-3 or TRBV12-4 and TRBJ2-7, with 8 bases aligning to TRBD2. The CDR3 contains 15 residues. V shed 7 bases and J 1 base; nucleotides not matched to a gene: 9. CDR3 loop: CASNTLAGGSYEQYF. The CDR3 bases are TGTGCCAGCAACACTCTCGCGGGAGGTTCCTACGAGCAGTACTTC.

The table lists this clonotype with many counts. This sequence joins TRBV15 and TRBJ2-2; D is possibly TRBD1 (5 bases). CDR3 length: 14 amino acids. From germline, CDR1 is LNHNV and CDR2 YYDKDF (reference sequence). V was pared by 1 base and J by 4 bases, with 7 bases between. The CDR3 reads CATSRGGVTGELFF. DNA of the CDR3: TGTGCCACCAGCAGAGGGGGCGTCACCGGGGAGCTGTTTTTT.

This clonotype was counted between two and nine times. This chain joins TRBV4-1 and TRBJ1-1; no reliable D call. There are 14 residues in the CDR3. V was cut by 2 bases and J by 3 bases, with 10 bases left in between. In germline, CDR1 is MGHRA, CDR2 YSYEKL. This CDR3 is CASSQITADTEAFF. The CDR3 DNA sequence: TGCGCCAGCAGCCAAATTACAGCTGACACTGAAGCTTTCTTT.

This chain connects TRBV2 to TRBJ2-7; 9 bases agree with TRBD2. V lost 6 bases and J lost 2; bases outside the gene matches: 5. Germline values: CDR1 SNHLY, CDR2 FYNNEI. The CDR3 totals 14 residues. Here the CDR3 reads CASRGSGRPYEQYF. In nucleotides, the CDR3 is TGTGCCAGCAGGGGCAGCGGGAGGCCCTACGAGCAGTACTTC. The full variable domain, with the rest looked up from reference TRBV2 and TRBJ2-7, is EPEVTQTPSHQVTQMGQEVILRCVPISNHLYFYWYRQILGQKVEFLVSFYNNEISEKSEIFDDQFSVERPDGSNFTLKIRSTKLEDSAMYFCASRGSGRPYEQYFGPGTRLTVT.

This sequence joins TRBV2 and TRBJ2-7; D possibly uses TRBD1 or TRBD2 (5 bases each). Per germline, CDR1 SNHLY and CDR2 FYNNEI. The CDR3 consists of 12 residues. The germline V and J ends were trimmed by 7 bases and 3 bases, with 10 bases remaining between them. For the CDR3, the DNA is TGTGCCAGCAATGAGGGGAACTACGAGCAGTACTTC. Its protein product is CASNEGNYEQYF.

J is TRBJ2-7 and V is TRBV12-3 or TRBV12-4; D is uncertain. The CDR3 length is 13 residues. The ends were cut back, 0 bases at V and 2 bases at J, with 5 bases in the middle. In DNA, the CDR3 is TGTGCCAGCAGTTTAGCTTCCCCCTACGAGCAGTACTTC. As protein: CASSLASPYEQYF.

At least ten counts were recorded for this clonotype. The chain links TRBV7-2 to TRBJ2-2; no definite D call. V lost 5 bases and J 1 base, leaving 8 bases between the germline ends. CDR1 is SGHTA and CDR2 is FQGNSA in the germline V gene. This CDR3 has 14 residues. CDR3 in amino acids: CASSLELNTGELFF. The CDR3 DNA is TGTGCCAGCAGCCTCGAGTTGAACACCGGGGAGCTGTTTTTT.

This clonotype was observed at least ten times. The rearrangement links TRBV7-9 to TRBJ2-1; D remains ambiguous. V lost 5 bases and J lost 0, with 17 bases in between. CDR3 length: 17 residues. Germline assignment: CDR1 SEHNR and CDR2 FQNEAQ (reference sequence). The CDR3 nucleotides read TGTGCCAGCAGCCTTCCTATCGGCACCAGCTCCTACAATGAGCAGTTCTTC. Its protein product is CASSLPIGTSSYNEQFF.

Written as DNA, the CDR3 is TGCAGTGCTAGAGATCAAGGACTAGCTCCCGCAGATACGCAGTATTTT. Protein product: CSARDQGLAPADTQYF. This chain joins TRBV20-1 and TRBJ2-3, with 8 bases aligning to TRBD2. The V segment lost 0 bases and the J segment 4 bases; nucleotides outside the gene matches: 9. The germline V gene encodes CDR1 DFQATT and CDR2 SNEGSKA (reference sequence). CDR3 length equals 16 residues.

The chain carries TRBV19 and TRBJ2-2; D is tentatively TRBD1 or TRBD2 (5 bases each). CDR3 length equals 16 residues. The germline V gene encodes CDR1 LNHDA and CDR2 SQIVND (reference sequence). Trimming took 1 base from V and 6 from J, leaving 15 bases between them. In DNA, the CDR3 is TGTGCCAGTAGTATAGCTCCCGGGGCGCAGTCCGGGGAGCTGTTTTTT. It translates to CASSIAPGAQSGELFF.